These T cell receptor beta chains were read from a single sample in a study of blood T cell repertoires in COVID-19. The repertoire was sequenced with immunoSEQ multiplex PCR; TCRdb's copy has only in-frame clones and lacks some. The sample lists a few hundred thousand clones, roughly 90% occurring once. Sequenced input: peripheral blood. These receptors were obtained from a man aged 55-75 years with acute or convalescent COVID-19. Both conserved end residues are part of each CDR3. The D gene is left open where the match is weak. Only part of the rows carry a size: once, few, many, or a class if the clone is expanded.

cdr3_nt: TGTGCCAGCAGCTTTGGGAGGGACAGGCTATATAGCAATCAGCCCCAGCATTTT; cdr3_aa: CASSFGRDRLYSNQPQHF; clone_size: -; j_call: TRBJ1-5; d_call: TRBD1; v_call: TRBV7-2
cdr3_nt: TGTGCCAGCAGGCCGGGAGGGCCGGAACAAGAGACCCAGTACTTC; cdr3_aa: CASRPGGPEQETQYF; clone_size: -; j_call: TRBJ2-5; d_call: TRBD2; v_call: TRBV28
cdr3_nt: TGTGCCAGCAGCGGGACTAGCGGGAGCAATGAGCAGTTCTTC; cdr3_aa: CASSGTSGSNEQFF; clone_size: -; j_call: TRBJ2-1; d_call: TRBD2; v_call: TRBV28
cdr3_nt: TGTGCCACCAGAGCAGAGGCCCCCACAGATACGCAGTATTTT; cdr3_aa: CATRAEAPTDTQYF; clone_size: -; j_call: TRBJ2-3; d_call: -; v_call: TRBV10-3
cdr3_nt: TGTGCCAGTAGTGAGGACAGGGTGTATGGCTACACCTTC; cdr3_aa: CASSEDRVYGYTF; clone_size: -; j_call: TRBJ1-2; d_call: TRBD1; v_call: TRBV19
cdr3_nt: TGTGCCAGCAGTTTCCCAGGTCATCAGCCCCAGCATTTT; cdr3_aa: CASSFPGHQPQHF; clone_size: once; j_call: TRBJ1-5; d_call: -; v_call: TRBV28
cdr3_nt: TGTGCCAGCAGCTTGAGGCAGGGCAACACTGAAGCTTTCTTT; cdr3_aa: CASSLRQGNTEAFF; clone_size: few; j_call: TRBJ1-1; d_call: -; v_call: TRBV5-8
cdr3_nt: TGTGCCAGTATTACCCCCGGACTAGGTCGGAATGAGCAGTTCTTC; cdr3_aa: CASITPGLGRNEQFF; clone_size: -; j_call: TRBJ2-1; d_call: TRBD2; v_call: TRBV19
cdr3_nt: TGTGCCACCAGTGACCAGGGACAGGGGGCTTACAATGAGCAGTTCTTC; cdr3_aa: CATSDQGQGAYNEQFF; clone_size: -; j_call: TRBJ2-1; d_call: TRBD1; v_call: TRBV24-1
cdr3_nt: TGTGCCAGCAGCTCGGGACAGGGTTATGGCTACACCTTC; cdr3_aa: CASSSGQGYGYTF; clone_size: -; j_call: TRBJ1-2; d_call: TRBD1; v_call: TRBV7-3
cdr3_nt: TGTGCCAGCCGATTAGGGGGCGCTTACTATGGCTACACCTTC; cdr3_aa: CASRLGGAYYGYTF; clone_size: -; j_call: TRBJ1-2; d_call: TRBD1; v_call: TRBV19
cdr3_nt: TGTGCCAGCAGCGTCGAGACAGGATGGGCCTACGAGCAGTACTTC; cdr3_aa: CASSVETGWAYEQYF; clone_size: -; j_call: TRBJ2-7; d_call: -; v_call: TRBV9
cdr3_nt: TGTGCCAGCAGCTTCTGGACTATTACAGGCGTCTACGAGCAGTACTTC; cdr3_aa: CASSFWTITGVYEQYF; clone_size: -; j_call: TRBJ2-7; d_call: -; v_call: TRBV11-2
cdr3_nt: TGTGCCAGCAGTCCCTCGACAGGGGCCTACGAGCAGTACTTC; cdr3_aa: CASSPSTGAYEQYF; clone_size: -; j_call: TRBJ2-7; d_call: TRBD1; v_call: TRBV27
cdr3_nt: TGTGCCACCAGCAGAGATCCAGGAATCACTGAAGCTTTCTTT; cdr3_aa: CATSRDPGITEAFF; clone_size: -; j_call: TRBJ1-1; d_call: -; v_call: TRBV15
cdr3_nt: TGTGCCAGCAGTTCAGGGCACGAGCAGTACTTC; cdr3_aa: CASSSGHEQYF; clone_size: -; j_call: TRBJ2-7; d_call: -; v_call: TRBV27
cdr3_nt: TGTGCCAGCAGCCCGGGACTAGCGGGAGTGGGAGAGACCCAGTACTTC; cdr3_aa: CASSPGLAGVGETQYF; clone_size: -; j_call: TRBJ2-5; d_call: TRBD2; v_call: TRBV7-2
cdr3_nt: TGTGCCGGCTCGACGGACATTAATGAAAAACTGTTTTTT; cdr3_aa: CAGSTDINEKLFF; clone_size: -; j_call: TRBJ1-4; d_call: -; v_call: TRBV30
cdr3_nt: TGTGCCAGCAGCTCACAGGGGGAGTCCTACGAGCAGTACTTC; cdr3_aa: CASSSQGESYEQYF; clone_size: -; j_call: TRBJ2-7; d_call: TRBD1; v_call: TRBV7-9
cdr3_nt: TGCGCCAGCACATACGCCCCTACAGGCTTCACTGAAAAACTGTTTTTT; cdr3_aa: CASTYAPTGFTEKLFF; clone_size: -; j_call: TRBJ1-4; d_call: -; v_call: TRBV5-1
cdr3_nt: TGCAGCGTTGGGGCTTACAATGAGCAGTTCTTC; cdr3_aa: CSVGAYNEQFF; clone_size: -; j_call: TRBJ2-1; d_call: -; v_call: TRBV29-1
cdr3_nt: TGCGCCAGCAGCCTCGCCAGGGGTAATGAAAAACTGTTTTTT; cdr3_aa: CASSLARGNEKLFF; clone_size: -; j_call: TRBJ1-4; d_call: -; v_call: TRBV4-3
cdr3_nt: TGTGCCAGCAGCTTCCAGCGGGACTCCTACGAGCAGTACTTC; cdr3_aa: CASSFQRDSYEQYF; clone_size: -; j_call: TRBJ2-7; d_call: TRBD2; v_call: TRBV7-8
cdr3_nt: TGTGCCACCAGCAGAGATCGTGGTAGTCCCTCCTACGAGCAGTACTTC; cdr3_aa: CATSRDRGSPSYEQYF; clone_size: -; j_call: TRBJ2-7; d_call: -; v_call: TRBV15
cdr3_nt: TGTGCCAGCAGCCGACGCGGGAGGGCAACAGATACGCAGTATTTT; cdr3_aa: CASSRRGRATDTQYF; clone_size: -; j_call: TRBJ2-3; d_call: TRBD2; v_call: TRBV7-3
cdr3_nt: TGTGCCAGCAGCCCCCGACTAGCGGAACCTTACAATGAGCAGTTCTTC; cdr3_aa: CASSPRLAEPYNEQFF; clone_size: -; j_call: TRBJ2-1; d_call: TRBD2; v_call: TRBV7-3
cdr3_nt: TGTGCAAGTCGCCCCGGACTAGCGGGAGCTAACACCGGGGAGCTGTTTTTT; cdr3_aa: CASRPGLAGANTGELFF; clone_size: -; j_call: TRBJ2-2; d_call: -; v_call: TRBV12-2
cdr3_nt: TGTGCCAGCAGCCAGGACAGTATAACTGAAGCTTTCTTT; cdr3_aa: CASSQDSITEAFF; clone_size: few; j_call: TRBJ1-1; d_call: -; v_call: TRBV4-2
cdr3_nt: TGTGCCAGCAGCTTTGGACTAGCGGGATCCTACGAGCAGTACTTC; cdr3_aa: CASSFGLAGSYEQYF; clone_size: -; j_call: TRBJ2-7; d_call: TRBD2; v_call: TRBV7-2
cdr3_nt: TGTGCCAGCACCTCTGGGGGACTGCGGAACACTGAAGCTTTCTTT; cdr3_aa: CASTSGGLRNTEAFF; clone_size: -; j_call: TRBJ1-1; d_call: -; v_call: TRBV25-1
cdr3_nt: TGTGCCAGCAGCTTAACAGGCGAAAAACTGTTTTTT; cdr3_aa: CASSLTGEKLFF; clone_size: -; j_call: TRBJ1-4; d_call: -; v_call: TRBV7-2
cdr3_nt: TGTGCCAGCAGTCCAAACAGAGTTGCAACTAATGAAAAACTGTTTTTT; cdr3_aa: CASSPNRVATNEKLFF; clone_size: -; j_call: TRBJ1-4; d_call: -; v_call: TRBV27
cdr3_nt: TGCGCCAGCAGCCCAAATATTTCGCCAAAGGAGGAAGGCTACACCTTC; cdr3_aa: CASSPNISPKEEGYTF; clone_size: -; j_call: TRBJ1-2; d_call: -; v_call: TRBV4-3
cdr3_nt: TGTGCCAGCAGTGGAGGGGGCAGGGGGCTGGAAAAACTGTTTTTT; cdr3_aa: CASSGGGRGLEKLFF; clone_size: -; j_call: TRBJ1-4; d_call: TRBD1; v_call: TRBV25-1
cdr3_nt: TGTGCCAGCTTCCCCCTCGACAGGGGTAGAGACTACACCTTC; cdr3_aa: CASFPLDRGRDYTF; clone_size: -; j_call: TRBJ1-2; d_call: TRBD1; v_call: TRBV18
cdr3_nt: TGTGCCGGGGGAGGCGTCAATTCACCCCTCCACTTT; cdr3_aa: CAGGGVNSPLHF; clone_size: -; j_call: TRBJ1-6; d_call: -; v_call: TRBV30
cdr3_nt: TGCGCCAGCAGCTTGGGGACCGGGACTAGGGACTTGCATGAGCAGTTCTTC; cdr3_aa: CASSLGTGTRDLHEQFF; clone_size: -; j_call: TRBJ2-1; d_call: TRBD2; v_call: TRBV5-1
cdr3_nt: TGTGCCAGCAGCCTTCGAGGCGGCGGATCCTTACTGAACACTGAAGCTTTCTTT; cdr3_aa: CASSLRGGGSLLNTEAFF; clone_size: -; j_call: TRBJ1-1; d_call: -; v_call: TRBV11-2
cdr3_nt: TGTGCCAGTAGTATTCAGGGGGCGCCTAGGCAGCCCCAGCATTTT; cdr3_aa: CASSIQGAPRQPQHF; clone_size: -; j_call: TRBJ1-5; d_call: TRBD1; v_call: TRBV19
cdr3_nt: TGTGCCAGCACCCCCCGGGGGGACCACGAGCAGTACTTC; cdr3_aa: CASTPRGDHEQYF; clone_size: -; j_call: TRBJ2-7; d_call: TRBD2; v_call: TRBV3-1/TRBV3-2
cdr3_nt: TGTGCCAGCAGTGAAGGGACAGGGGGCCGGCTCGCCGGGGAGCTGTTTTTT; cdr3_aa: CASSEGTGGRLAGELFF; clone_size: -; j_call: TRBJ2-2; d_call: TRBD1; v_call: TRBV27
cdr3_nt: TGTGCCAGCAGCGTAGAGGGACAGTATAATTCACCCCTCCACTTT; cdr3_aa: CASSVEGQYNSPLHF; clone_size: -; j_call: TRBJ1-6; d_call: TRBD1; v_call: TRBV9
cdr3_nt: TGTGCCAGCAATCGTAGGGGGTACGATGAAAAACTGTTTTTT; cdr3_aa: CASNRRGYDEKLFF; clone_size: -; j_call: TRBJ1-4; d_call: -; v_call: TRBV6-5
cdr3_nt: TGTGCCAGCAGTGGTGGGCCAGGTACGCAGTATTTT; cdr3_aa: CASSGGPGTQYF; clone_size: -; j_call: TRBJ2-3; d_call: -; v_call: TRBV2
cdr3_nt: TGTGCCAGCAGCCCCCCGGAGGGGCGGGAGATTTACAATGAGCAGTTCTTC; cdr3_aa: CASSPPEGREIYNEQFF; clone_size: -; j_call: TRBJ2-1; d_call: TRBD2; v_call: TRBV9
cdr3_nt: TGTGCCAGCACCCCAGATCAGGGGCCAAAGTTCTTC; cdr3_aa: CASTPDQGPKFF; clone_size: -; j_call: TRBJ2-1; d_call: -; v_call: TRBV6-2/TRBV6-3
cdr3_nt: TGTGCCAGTAGATGGGGGCTTTCGAACACTGAAGCTTTCTTT; cdr3_aa: CASRWGLSNTEAFF; clone_size: -; j_call: TRBJ1-1; d_call: -; v_call: TRBV19